Ten or more counts support the clone carrying this T cell receptor (beta chain). Its target is not known. The blood sample dates from first hyperthyroidism diagnosis, preceding any ophthalmopathy symptoms. These data are taken from a study of T cells in Graves' hyperthyroidism and ophthalmopathy. It was RNA transcripts that yielded the amplified TCR beta CDR3 regions. First-round RT-PCR with HTBI primers amplified the TCR CDR3 region. Each CDR3 protein is one row after TCRdb ran MiXCR on the multiplex PCR reads. This sample has 730,000 or so distinct CDR3 sequences; roughly 20% occur once, and the top ten carry 15% to 20%. Study-wide results and limits: Stable hyperthyroidism was told apart from ophthalmopathy by a model built on 13 V-J features.

This CDR3 comprises 16 residues. Trimming pared 0 bases from V and 8 bases from J, leaving 16 bases between. Germline V gives CDR1 SNHLY, CDR2 FYNNEI. This chain links TRBV2 with TRBJ1-4; D remains unclear. This clonotype was sampled from a woman aged 45-65 years with Graves' hyperthyroidism that later progressed to Graves' ophthalmopathy. The sample comprised blood. The chain's CDR3 is CASSEAEAPGDEKLFF. The CDR3 coding sequence is TGTGCCAGCAGTGAAGCGGAGGCCCCCGGAGACGAAAAACTGTTTTTT.